This entry describes one T cell receptor (beta chain). This record comes from a study of identical twins. The CDR3 spans 13 residues. V was cut by 6 bases and J by 0 bases, with 9 bases left in between. Germline loops: CDR1 DFQATT, CDR2 SNEGSKA (reference sequence). TCRdb processed the 5' RACE reads anew with MiXCR; each CDR3 protein has one entry. The sample holds 1.5 million to 2 million distinct CDR3 sequences, around a third seen once. The sample taken for sequencing was cord blood. The V call is TRBV20-1, the J call TRBJ2-1; tentatively, D is TRBD2 (6 bases). The sequence was obtained from a newborn girl in good health. The CDR3 protein is CSAGTHSYNEQFF. As DNA, the CDR3 is TGCAGTGCCGGGACTCACTCCTACAATGAGCAGTTCTTC.